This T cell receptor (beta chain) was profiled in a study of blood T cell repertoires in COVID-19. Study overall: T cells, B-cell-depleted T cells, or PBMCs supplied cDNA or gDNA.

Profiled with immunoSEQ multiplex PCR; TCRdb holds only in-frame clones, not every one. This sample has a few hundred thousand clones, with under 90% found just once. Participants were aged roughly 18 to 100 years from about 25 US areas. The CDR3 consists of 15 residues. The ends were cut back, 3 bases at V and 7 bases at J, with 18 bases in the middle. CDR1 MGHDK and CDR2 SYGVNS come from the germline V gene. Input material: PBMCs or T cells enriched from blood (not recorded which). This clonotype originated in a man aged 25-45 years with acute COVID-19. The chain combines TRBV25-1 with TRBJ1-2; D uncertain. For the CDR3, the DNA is TGTGCCAGCAGTGACCGGAGCCTCCCCAGTAGTGGCTACACCTTC. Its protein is CASSDRSLPSSGYTF.